The rows below give T cell receptor beta chains drawn from one sample of a study of blood T cell repertoires in COVID-19. Only in-frame clones appear in the TCRdb table, and some are missing; sequencing was by immunoSEQ multiplex PCR. This table holds approximately 200,000 clones, about 95% found once. The source material was peripheral blood. The receptors come from a young man with COVID-19, enrolled during active disease. CDR3s include the opening cysteine and the closing phenylalanine or tryptophan. The order of the fields is CDR3 protein, CDR3 DNA, J gene, clone size, V gene, D gene. D genes are given only for firm matches. Clone size is given for some rows only: seen once, a few or many times, or a class if the clone is expanded.

CDR3: CASSWGEGKNIQYF
DNA: TGTGCCAGCAGCTGGGGCGAAGGTAAAAACATTCAGTACTTC
J: TRBJ2-4
size: NA
V: TRBV5-5
D: NA

CDR3: CASSKGGQETQYF
DNA: TGTGCCAGCAGCAAAGGGGGGCAGGAGACCCAGTACTTC
J: TRBJ2-5
size: few
V: TRBV21-1
D: NA

CDR3: CASSPHPNRQGVGVNEQFF
DNA: TGTGCCAGCAGCCCCCATCCCAATCGGCAGGGGGTCGGGGTCAATGAGCAGTTCTTC
J: TRBJ2-1
size: NA
V: TRBV14
D: TRBD1

CDR3: CASSLPASGTEAFF
DNA: TGCGCCAGCAGCCTTCCAGCGAGCGGCACTGAAGCTTTCTTT
J: TRBJ1-1
size: NA
V: TRBV5-1
D: NA

CDR3: CASTNPQGPIAFF
DNA: TGTGCCAGTACCAACCCCCAGGGGCCAATAGCTTTCTTT
J: TRBJ1-1
size: NA
V: TRBV19
D: NA

CDR3: CASSLGDRVHGYTF
DNA: TGTGCCAGCAGCTTAGGGGACAGGGTCCATGGCTACACCTTC
J: TRBJ1-2
size: NA
V: TRBV7-9
D: TRBD1

CDR3: CASSLSGQLSNEQFF
DNA: TGCGCCAGCAGCTTGTCTGGACAGTTGTCGAATGAGCAGTTCTTC
J: TRBJ2-1
size: NA
V: TRBV5-1
D: NA

CDR3: CASSGQGGSANVLTF
DNA: TGTGCCAGCAGCGGACAGGGCGGAAGTGCCAACGTCCTGACTTTC
J: TRBJ2-6
size: NA
V: TRBV14
D: TRBD1

CDR3: CASSLKGSSGATNEQFF
DNA: TGTGCCAGCAGCTTAAAGGGGAGTAGCGGGGCCACCAATGAGCAGTTCTTC
J: TRBJ2-1
size: NA
V: TRBV7-3
D: TRBD2

CDR3: CASSSSTGGIGNQPQHF
DNA: TGTGCCAGCAGCTCCTCGACAGGGGGCATTGGCAATCAGCCCCAGCATTTT
J: TRBJ1-5
size: NA
V: TRBV7-9
D: TRBD1

CDR3: CASSEGSYSNQPQHF
DNA: TGTGCCAGCAGTGAGGGCAGCTATAGCAATCAGCCCCAGCATTTT
J: TRBJ1-5
size: NA
V: TRBV6-1
D: NA